This TCR beta chain emerged from a study of T-cell memory formation after mild COVID-19. Germline V lookup: CDR1 SGHNT, CDR2 YYREEE (reference sequence). Trimming took 1 base from V and 7 from J, leaving 17 bases between them. This CDR3 is built from 15 residues. This clonotype appeared a few times. Antigen specificity is unknown. Study-wide findings and caveats: Day 37-peaking second-wave clones had unconfirmed SARS-CoV-2 specificity. CD4+ bias marked clones expanding day 15 to 37, unlike balanced contracting clones. The study detected some responding clones in pre-infection memory, suggesting cross-reactive memory joined.

Constant-segment primers and 5'RACE yielded cDNA libraries for TCR alpha and TCR beta, each carrying sample barcodes and UMIs. MiXCR, run by TCRdb on the 5' RACE reads, gives a single entry per CDR3 protein. The sample includes some 600,000 distinct CDR3 sequences, roughly a sixth of them seen just once. Specimen: PBMCs or a T cell subset sorted from them (not recorded which). The gene calls are TRBV5-4 and TRBJ1-2; D might be TRBD1 (5 bases). This clonotype was obtained from an adult woman who had mild COVID-19 (a few samples of this study predate the infection). Cell type and time point are not known. This CDR3 reads CASSLLDSRGVGYTF. CDR3 nucleotide sequence: TGTGCCAGCAGCTTGTTGGACTCTAGAGGGGTTGGCTACACCTTC.